A single sample is the source of the 23 T cell receptor beta chains below, sequenced in a study of cytomegalovirus exposure and HLA in healthy donors. Researchers ran the PCR with 60 Vbeta and 13 Jbeta primers. Repertoires were generated with immunoSEQ multiplex PCR, while TCRdb's copy carries only in-frame clones and drops some. The data contain tens of thousands of clones, 50% to 75% of them singletons. The sequencing sample was made of PBMCs. The receptors were sampled from a man aged 25 to 45 in good health and CMV-seronegative.

The V call is TRBV6-4, the J call TRBJ2-1; D is undetermined. The ends were cut back, 1 base at V and 4 bases at J, with 5 bases in the middle. CDR3 length: 13 amino acids. From germline, CDR1 is MRHNA and CDR2 SNTAGT. Here the CDR3 DNA reads TGTGCCAGCAGTGACTTCCCGTACAATGAGCAGTTCTTC. Amino acid sequence: CASSDFPYNEQFF.

The chain couples TRBV19 to TRBJ1-2, with D maybe TRBD1 (6 bases). V was pared by 7 bases and J by 5 bases, with 11 bases between. Per germline, CDR1 LNHDA and CDR2 SQIVND (reference sequence). This CDR3 has 12 residues. The CDR3 sequence: CASTGEGYGYTF. CDR3 DNA sequence: TGTGCCAGTACAGGGGAGGGTTATGGCTACACCTTC. Supplemented by reference TRBV19 and TRBJ1-2, the full variable domain reads DGGITQSPKYLFRKEGQNVTLSCEQNLNHDAMYWYRQDPGQGLRLIYYSQIVNDFQKGDIAEGYSVSREKKESFPLTVTSAQKNPTAFYLCASTGEGYGYTFGSGTRLTVV.

This clone showed up just a few times. This sequence joins TRBV11-1 and TRBJ2-7; tentatively, D is TRBD1 (6 bases). CDR3 length: 15 amino acids. The germline V gene has CDR1 SGHAT and CDR2 FQDESV (reference sequence). The V and J ends lost 1 base and 0 bases respectively, with 10 bases between them. CDR3 nucleotides: TGTGCCAGCAGCTTAGTTACAGGGATCTCCTACGAGCAGTACTTC. Its protein product is CASSLVTGISYEQYF.

The J gene is TRBJ1-2, the V gene TRBV10-3, with D perhaps TRBD1 (6 bases). CDR1 and CDR2 (germline): ENHRY, SYGVKD. V was cut by 4 bases and J by 5 bases, with 14 bases left in between. The CDR3 runs to 14 residues. The CDR3 DNA reads as TGTGCCATCAGTGGGGCAGGGGATGGTTATGGCTACACCTTC. Its translation: CAISGAGDGYGYTF.

To note about this clone: Other DNA sequences from this sample encode an identical CDR3 as well. The genes are TRBV5-1 and TRBJ2-3; D is uncertain. Germline V lookup: CDR1 SGHRS, CDR2 YFSETQ. The V end was cut by 4 bases, the J end by 0 bases, with 12 bases between. CDR3 size: 15 residues. CDR3 coding DNA: TGCGCCAGCAGCCTAGACTCGCCTAGCACAGATACGCAGTATTTT. Encoded protein: CASSLDSPSTDTQYF.

The CDR3 coding sequence is TGTGCCAGCGGATATCGACAGGTCTATGGCTACACCTTC. It yields the protein CASGYRQVYGYTF. V usage is TRBV6-1 and J usage is TRBJ1-2; D is possibly TRBD1 (6 bases). Trimming pared 8 bases from V and 4 bases from J, leaving 14 bases between. Germline CDR1 reads MNHNS; CDR2 reads SASEGT. The CDR3 sequence is 13 residues long.

In its sample, this clone was seen once. The J gene is TRBJ1-1, the V gene TRBV11-2, with 7 nucleotides matching TRBD1. This CDR3 is 18 amino acids long. V was pared by 3 bases and J by 0 bases, with 13 bases of the junction left unmatched. CDR1 SGHAT and CDR2 FQNNGV come from the germline V gene. The CDR3 nucleotides are TGTGCCAGCAGCTTTTCCTCCTACAGGGGCAATATGAACACTGAAGCTTTCTTT. It codes for CASSFSSYRGNMNTEAFF. The full variable domain, completed using reference TRBV11-2 and TRBJ1-1, is EAGVAQSPRYKIIEKRQSVAFWCNPISGHATLYWYQQILGQGPKLLIQFQNNGVVDDSQLPKDRFSAERLKGVDSTLKIQPAKLEDSAVYLCASSFSSYRGNMNTEAFFGQGTRLTVV.

The J gene is TRBJ2-5, the V gene TRBV27; tentative D call: TRBD2 (6 bases). The CDR3 contains 13 residues. Trimming took 0 bases from V and 14 from J, leaving 16 bases between them. The germline V gene encodes CDR1 MNHEY and CDR2 SMNVEV (reference sequence). The CDR3 sequence is CASSLSIGGMRYF. The CDR3 DNA is TGTGCCAGCAGTTTATCGATTGGGGGGATGAGATACTTC.

This clone was counted a single time. This chain links TRBV5-8 with TRBJ2-7; a weak D match, TRBD2 (6 bases). V was clipped by 2 bases and J by 2 bases, with 8 bases between them. Germline CDR1 reads SGHTS; CDR2 reads YDEGEE. There are 13 residues in the CDR3. The CDR3 region has the DNA TGTGCCAGCAGCTTCGGGGGTACCTACGAGCAGTACTTC. Translated, it gives CASSFGGTYEQYF. The whole variable domain, filled in from reference TRBV5-8 and TRBJ2-7, reads EAGVTQSPTHLIKTRGQQATLRCSPISGHTSVYWYQQALGLGLQFLLWYDEGEERNRGNFPPRFSGRQFPNYSSELNVNALELEDSALYLCASSFGGTYEQYFGPGTRLTVT.

The chain carries TRBV25-1 and TRBJ2-1; 7 nucleotides line up with TRBD2. Germline CDR1 and CDR2: MGHDK and SYGVNS. This CDR3 spans 17 amino acids. Germline trimming cut 2 bases from V and 3 bases from J; bases unmatched to any gene: 10. DNA for the CDR3: TGTGCCAGCAGTGAAAGTGAACGAGCGGGGAACTACAATGAGCAGTTCTTC. Its translation: CASSESERAGNYNEQFF.

The chain employs TRBV4-3 and TRBJ1-2; D call uncertain. Germline assignment: CDR1 LGHNA and CDR2 YSLEER. Trimming removed 0 bases from V and 4 bases from J, with 12 bases in between. The CDR3 extends over 15 amino acids. The CDR3 loop is CASSQDLGVAYGYTF. The CDR3 DNA reads as TGCGCCAGCAGCCAAGATCTCGGGGTGGCCTATGGCTACACCTTC.

V gene TRBV6-5 combines with J gene TRBJ2-7; 7 bases align to TRBD1. After removal of 6 bases from V and 3 bases from J, the junction contained 8 bases not matched to a gene. This CDR3 has 14 amino acids. CDR1 is MNHEY, CDR2 SVGAGI, per germline. CDR3 DNA sequence: TGTGCCAGCAGAGCCGGACAGGATATCTACGAGCAGTACTTC. Its protein is CASRAGQDIYEQYF.

V is TRBV2 and J is TRBJ2-1; D is uncertain. Trimming took 4 bases from V and 0 from J, leaving 10 bases between them. The germline CDR1 and CDR2 sequences are SNHLY and FYNNEI. This CDR3 region has 15 residues. CDR3 protein: CASSAAPSSYNEQFF. In DNA, the CDR3 is TGTGCCAGCAGTGCAGCCCCGAGCTCCTACAATGAGCAGTTCTTC.

The V call is TRBV19, the J call TRBJ2-1; the match to TRBD2 covers 7 bases. The ends lost 3 bases at V and 1 base at J; junction bases unmatched: 15. CDR1 is LNHDA, CDR2 SQIVND, per germline (reference sequence). This CDR3 spans 19 amino acids. The CDR3 is CASSMSVYPGGISYNEQFF. The CDR3 nucleotides are TGTGCCAGTAGTATGTCTGTTTATCCGGGAGGTATTTCCTACAATGAGCAGTTCTTC.

CDR3 nucleotides: TGCAGCGTTGAACAGCGGGGAACAGATACGCAGTATTTT. Translation: CSVEQRGTDTQYF. The gene calls are TRBV29-1 and TRBJ2-3, with 7 bases matching TRBD2. Trimming cost V 2 bases and J 3 bases; bases outside gene matches: 2. This CDR3 spans 13 amino acids. Germline CDR1 is SQVTM and CDR2 is ANQGSEA.

The rearrangement joins TRBV19 to TRBJ1-2; 10 nucleotides agree with TRBD1. CDR1 LNHDA and CDR2 SQIVND come from the germline V gene (reference sequence). The CDR3 has 13 amino acids. J was trimmed by 7 bases and V by 8 bases; bases with no gene match: 7. The CDR3 DNA follows: TGTGCCAGTTTAGGACAGGGGGGTTCTGGCTACACCTTC. It yields the protein CASLGQGGSGYTF.

This CDR3 is CATAPTGDPYEQYF. CDR3 nucleotide sequence: TGTGCCACCGCCCCGACAGGGGACCCCTACGAGCAGTACTTC. This chain links TRBV10-3 with TRBJ2-7; 8 bases are shared with TRBD1. Germline V lookup: CDR1 ENHRY, CDR2 SYGVKD. The CDR3 is made up of 14 amino acids. The junction had 10 bases not matched to a gene; V was cut back by 10 bases and J by 2 bases.

V gene TRBV5-1 combines with J gene TRBJ2-3; TRBD1 agrees at 7 bases. After removal of 6 bases from V and 4 bases from J, the junction contained 8 bases not matched to a gene. Germline CDR1 and CDR2: SGHRS and YFSETQ. The CDR3 runs to 14 residues. CDR3 protein: CASTIGGISDTQYF. In DNA form, the CDR3 reads TGCGCCAGCACGATAGGGGGCATCTCAGATACGCAGTATTTT.

This clone was counted a few times. The chain has TRBV9 and TRBJ2-3; TRBD2 might be the D (6 bases). There are 14 residues in the CDR3. Per germline, CDR1 SGDLS and CDR2 YYNGEE. Trimming stripped 3 bases from V and 7 bases from J, with 15 bases between. The CDR3 DNA sequence: TGTGCCAGCAGCGCCGCCGGGACTTCGAATACGCAGTATTTT. Translation gives CASSAAGTSNTQYF.

The gene calls are TRBV5-1 and TRBJ2-3; D is uncertain. Looked up from germline, CDR1 is SGHRS and CDR2 is YFSETQ. V lost 4 bases to trimming and J lost 1 base, with 4 bases between them. The length of the CDR3 is 12 residues. The CDR3 DNA follows: TGCGCCAGCAGCGCGCGCACAGATACGCAGTATTTT. It is translated as CASSARTDTQYF.

J is TRBJ1-3 and V is TRBV7-6; no reliable D call. The CDR3 loop spans 16 amino acids. Trimming stripped 5 bases from V and 0 bases from J, with 14 bases between. CDR1 SGHVS and CDR2 FNYEAQ come from the germline V gene. In nucleotides, the CDR3 is TGTGCCAGCAGCCCCCAGGAGGTTGTCTCTGGAAACACCATATATTTT. Protein sequence: CASSPQEVVSGNTIYF.

V gene TRBV28 combines with J gene TRBJ1-2, with D tentatively TRBD1 (6 bases). This CDR3 spans 12 amino acids. Germline V gives CDR1 MDHEN, CDR2 SYDVKM. V was trimmed by 10 bases and J by 5 bases, leaving 14 bases between them. The CDR3 region has the DNA TGTGCCATTCGGACAGCAACTTATGGCTACACCTTC. Translated: CAIRTATYGYTF.

The rearrangement uses TRBV18 and TRBJ2-5; maybe TRBD2 (6 bases). Germline V gene data show CDR1 as KGHSH and CDR2 as LQKENI. V dropped 4 bases and J dropped 0 bases, with 9 bases sitting between them. CDR3 length: 14 residues. The CDR3 DNA sequence: TGTGCCAGCTCACATATAGCGGACCAAGAGACCCAGTACTTC. Its protein is CASSHIADQETQYF.